The sequence of this TCR beta chain was determined in a study of T cell clonotyping in hematopoietic cell transplantation. Study as a whole: Recipients' pretransplant samples followed cytoreduction.

In regard to this clone: What it binds is unknown.

Trimming took 3 bases from V and 2 from J, leaving 5 bases between them. The CDR3 has 12 residues. Germline CDR1 and CDR2: GTSNPN and SVGIG (reference sequence). Findings and caveats of the study: After transplant, recipient diversity fell while pathologically expanded clonotypes grew through day 180.

Time point denoted: recipient sample about 28 days before transplant, after cytoreduction. Produced via immunoSEQ multiplex PCR; TCRdb's table is partial and in-frame only. The table includes 65,000 to 80,000 clones, around 96% detected once. This sequence was found in a woman aged 50 to 65 with acute myeloid leukemia. Some clones in this sample may be carry-over from other donors' samples. This chain joins TRBV30 and TRBJ1-3; D call uncertain. The specimen was peripheral blood mononuclear cells, collected before stem cell transplant. CDR3 sequence (DNA): TGTGCCTGGAGAACAGCTGGAAACACCATATATTTT. Encoded protein: CAWRTAGNTIYF.